Listed below are T cell receptor beta chains from one sample, sequenced in a study of T cell responses to AZD1222 COVID-19 vaccine. Only in-frame clones appear in the TCRdb table, and some are missing; sequencing was by immunoSEQ multiplex PCR. There are 150,000 to 200,000 clones in the sample; over 80% occur only once, and around 5.8% lies in the top ten. The sequenced sample was peripheral blood, obtained on day 0 of AZD1222 vaccination. The receptors stem from an adult in good health. CDR3s include the opening cysteine and the closing phenylalanine or tryptophan. A D gene is named only where the DNA matches it firmly. Rows give clone size only sometimes, using once, few, many, or a class for an expanded clone.

size: NA
J: TRBJ2-7
D: TRBD1
V: TRBV10-3
CDR3: CATLPGQGNEQYF
DNA: TGTGCCACCTTGCCGGGACAGGGTAACGAGCAGTACTTC

size: once
J: TRBJ2-7
D: TRBD2
V: TRBV6-5
CDR3: CASIPERGTSGEQYF
DNA: TGTGCCAGCATCCCCGAGCGGGGTACCTCTGGAGAGCAGTACTTC

size: NA
J: TRBJ1-4
D: TRBD1
V: TRBV28
CDR3: CASSFRTGQGQKLFF
DNA: TGTGCCAGCAGTTTTCGAACGGGACAGGGCCAAAAACTGTTTTTT

size: NA
J: TRBJ2-5
D: TRBD1
V: TRBV28
CDR3: CASSSPNRGWGQETQYF
DNA: TGTGCCAGCAGTTCTCCGAACAGGGGATGGGGACAAGAGACCCAGTACTTC

size: once
J: TRBJ2-7
D: NA
V: TRBV6-1
CDR3: CASSVPPGASSYEQYF
DNA: TGTGCCAGCAGTGTCCCCCCGGGGGCAAGCTCCTACGAGCAGTACTTC

size: NA
J: TRBJ2-1
D: TRBD2
V: TRBV18
CDR3: CASSPPQGTSGSNEQFF
DNA: TGTGCCAGCTCACCTCCCCAAGGGACTAGCGGGAGCAATGAGCAGTTCTTC

size: NA
J: TRBJ2-1
D: NA
V: TRBV6-4
CDR3: CASTGRARSYNEQFF
DNA: TGTGCCAGCACGGGGCGGGCCCGCTCCTACAATGAGCAGTTCTTC

size: NA
J: TRBJ1-2
D: TRBD1
V: TRBV7-2
CDR3: CASSSSLGTGSYGYTF
DNA: TGTGCCAGCAGCTCGAGCCTCGGGACAGGGTCCTATGGCTACACCTTC

size: NA
J: TRBJ1-1
D: NA
V: TRBV6-2/TRBV6-3
CDR3: CASSQGRGRWNTEAFF
DNA: TGTGCCAGCAGTCAGGGGAGGGGAAGATGGAACACTGAAGCTTTCTTT

size: NA
J: TRBJ1-6
D: NA
V: TRBV7-9
CDR3: CASTKSSGVNSPLHF
DNA: TGTGCCAGCACCAAATCGTCAGGGGTTAATTCACCCCTCCACTTT

size: NA
J: TRBJ2-1
D: NA
V: TRBV5-1
CDR3: CASSSLAGAYNEQFF
DNA: TGCGCCAGCAGCTCCCTAGCTGGCGCCTACAATGAGCAGTTCTTC

size: NA
J: TRBJ1-1
D: NA
V: TRBV9
CDR3: CASSSDTEAFF
DNA: TGTGCCAGCAGCTCGGACACTGAAGCTTTCTTT

size: NA
J: TRBJ1-2
D: NA
V: TRBV30
CDR3: CAWDRSNYGYTF
DNA: TGTGCCTGGGACAGATCCAACTATGGCTACACCTTC

size: NA
J: TRBJ1-3
D: NA
V: TRBV4-2
CDR3: CASSPRRGHSGNTIYF
DNA: TGTGCCAGCAGCCCCCGGCGGGGGCACTCTGGAAACACCATATATTTT

size: NA
J: TRBJ1-5
D: NA
V: TRBV28
CDR3: CASTPVGGRGNQPQHF
DNA: TGTGCCAGCACCCCGGTGGGGGGACGGGGCAATCAGCCCCAGCATTTT

size: NA
J: TRBJ2-3
D: NA
V: TRBV3-1/TRBV3-2
CDR3: CASSPRLGTDTQYF
DNA: TGTGCCAGCAGCCCTCGCCTGGGTACAGATACGCAGTATTTT

size: NA
J: TRBJ2-2
D: TRBD2
V: TRBV30
CDR3: CAWRLAVFTGELFF
DNA: TGTGCCTGGAGACTAGCGGTGTTCACCGGGGAGCTGTTTTTT

size: NA
J: TRBJ2-1
D: NA
V: TRBV7-3
CDR3: CASSWGDSSYNEQFF
DNA: TGTGCCAGCAGCTGGGGGGATAGCTCCTACAATGAGCAGTTCTTC

size: NA
J: TRBJ1-6
D: NA
V: TRBV5-5
CDR3: CASSLVTGLGSPLHF
DNA: TGTGCCAGCAGCTTGGTTACAGGCTTGGGTTCACCCCTCCACTTT

size: NA
J: TRBJ1-6
D: NA
V: TRBV5-1
CDR3: CASSLATANSPLHF
DNA: TGCGCCAGCAGCTTGGCCACGGCGAATTCACCCCTCCACTTT

size: NA
J: TRBJ2-5
D: TRBD1
V: TRBV12-5
CDR3: CASGLSGTGRSETQYF
DNA: TGTGCTAGTGGTTTGTCGGGGACAGGGAGGTCAGAGACCCAGTACTTC

size: once
J: TRBJ1-5
D: NA
V: TRBV21-1
CDR3: CASSKVSRTGVDQPQHF
DNA: TGTGCCAGCAGCAAAGTTTCCAGGACAGGGGTGGATCAGCCCCAGCATTTT

size: NA
J: TRBJ2-6
D: NA
V: TRBV4-1
CDR3: CASSLRTPGAPGANVLTF
DNA: TGCGCCAGCAGCCTCCGAACCCCGGGGGCCCCTGGGGCCAACGTCCTGACTTTC

size: NA
J: TRBJ2-6
D: NA
V: TRBV7-9
CDR3: CASSRGVKSPPGANVLTF
DNA: TGTGCCAGCAGCCGAGGGGTGAAAAGCCCTCCTGGGGCCAACGTCCTGACTTTC

size: once
J: TRBJ2-7
D: NA
V: TRBV28
CDR3: CASSPLGGAYEQYF
DNA: TGTGCCAGCAGTCCGCTGGGGGGCGCCTACGAGCAGTACTTC

size: NA
J: TRBJ2-7
D: TRBD2
V: TRBV19
CDR3: CASSIDGGGAGGSYEQYF
DNA: TGTGCCAGTAGTATCGATGGCGGGGGGGCCGGTGGCTCCTACGAGCAGTACTTC

size: NA
J: TRBJ2-7
D: TRBD1
V: TRBV18
CDR3: CASSPQGAGYYEQYF
DNA: TGTGCCAGCTCACCGCAGGGGGCCGGTTACTACGAGCAGTACTTC

size: few
J: TRBJ1-2
D: NA
V: TRBV6-5
CDR3: CASSYRDSATWGYTF
DNA: TGTGCCAGCAGTTACCGAGACAGCGCAACGTGGGGCTACACCTTC

size: NA
J: TRBJ1-3
D: NA
V: TRBV3-1/TRBV3-2
CDR3: CASSLSAGIDSGNTIYF
DNA: TGTGCCAGCAGCCTAAGCGCGGGGATTGACTCTGGAAACACCATATATTTT

size: NA
J: TRBJ2-2
D: NA
V: TRBV5-4
CDR3: CASSLPPGGSGELFF
DNA: TGTGCCAGCAGCCTACCCCCCGGGGGATCCGGGGAGCTGTTTTTT

size: NA
J: TRBJ1-4
D: NA
V: TRBV28
CDR3: CASGPGGKSRDRKLFF
DNA: TGTGCCAGCGGCCCTGGGGGGAAGAGTAGAGATAGAAAACTGTTTTTT

size: NA
J: TRBJ2-1
D: NA
V: TRBV6-5
CDR3: CASSYLVGSSYNEQFF
DNA: TGTGCCAGCAGTTACTTAGTAGGGAGCTCCTACAATGAGCAGTTCTTC

size: NA
J: TRBJ2-1
D: NA
V: TRBV4-1
CDR3: CASSPLGVGGYNEQFF
DNA: TGCGCCAGCAGCCCCCTCGGGGTTGGAGGTTACAATGAGCAGTTCTTC

size: NA
J: TRBJ1-2
D: TRBD1
V: TRBV11-2
CDR3: CASSQMTGVDGYTF
DNA: TGTGCCAGCAGCCAAATGACAGGGGTTGATGGCTACACCTTC

size: NA
J: TRBJ1-2
D: NA
V: TRBV7-2
CDR3: CASSLVPVTYGYTF
DNA: TGTGCCAGCAGCTTAGTACCCGTCACCTATGGCTACACCTTC

size: NA
J: TRBJ2-7
D: NA
V: TRBV5-1
CDR3: CASSQPGTPPYEQYF
DNA: TGCGCCAGCAGCCAACCCGGGACACCTCCCTACGAGCAGTACTTC

size: NA
J: TRBJ1-4
D: TRBD1
V: TRBV19
CDR3: CASSTPGQGGEKLFF
DNA: TGTGCCAGTAGTACACCGGGACAGGGTGGTGAAAAACTGTTTTTT

size: NA
J: TRBJ1-6
D: NA
V: TRBV5-1
CDR3: CASSRQTGTPGNSPLHF
DNA: TGCGCCAGCAGCAGACAAACCGGGACACCAGGAAATTCACCCCTCCACTTT

size: NA
J: TRBJ1-3
D: NA
V: TRBV28
CDR3: CASSLEFVSSGNTIYF
DNA: TGTGCCAGCAGTTTAGAGTTTGTCTCCTCTGGAAACACCATATATTTT

size: NA
J: TRBJ1-4
D: TRBD1
V: TRBV3-1/TRBV3-2
CDR3: CASSLKTGEGEKLFF
DNA: TGTGCCAGCAGCCTAAAGACAGGGGAGGGTGAAAAACTGTTTTTT

size: once
J: TRBJ2-1
D: TRBD2
V: TRBV5-4
CDR3: CASKPETSGRLNEQFF
DNA: TGTGCCAGCAAGCCAGAGACTAGCGGGAGATTGAATGAGCAGTTCTTC

size: once
J: TRBJ1-5
D: NA
V: TRBV19
CDR3: CASSIEEGYIQPQHF
DNA: TGTGCCAGTAGTATAGAGGAGGGGTATATTCAGCCCCAGCATTTT

size: NA
J: TRBJ1-5
D: TRBD1
V: TRBV15
CDR3: CATSGGQGRSNQPQHF
DNA: TGTGCCACCAGCGGCGGACAGGGTCGAAGCAATCAGCCCCAGCATTTT

size: NA
J: TRBJ2-3
D: NA
V: TRBV3-1/TRBV3-2
CDR3: CASSQQRLAGTDTQYF
DNA: TGTGCCAGCAGCCAGCAAAGGCTAGCTGGTACAGATACGCAGTATTTT

size: NA
J: TRBJ1-5
D: TRBD1
V: TRBV2
CDR3: CASRAGTGGAQPQHF
DNA: TGTGCCAGCAGGGCAGGGACAGGGGGCGCCCAGCCCCAGCATTTT

size: NA
J: TRBJ1-6
D: NA
V: TRBV18
CDR3: CASSPARVGNSPLHF
DNA: TGTGCCAGCTCACCAGCGAGGGTGGGGAATTCACCCCTCCACTTT

size: NA
J: TRBJ1-4
D: TRBD1
V: TRBV7-2
CDR3: CASSLDGTGVLFF
DNA: TGTGCCAGCAGCTTAGACGGGACAGGGGTTCTGTTTTTT

size: NA
J: TRBJ2-2
D: NA
V: TRBV7-8
CDR3: CASSPQGLSSGELFF
DNA: TGTGCCAGCAGCCCCCAAGGACTCTCCAGCGGGGAGCTGTTTTTT